One sample yielded the 4 T cell receptor beta chains listed below, sequenced in a study of regulatory T cells in long-lasting Graves disease. Sequencing libraries for TCR beta were prepared with iRepertoire HTBI primers and Arm-PCR of CDR3 regions. From the multiplex PCR reads, TCRdb called clonotypes with MiXCR, one entry per CDR3 protein. The profile shows around 500,000 distinct CDR3 sequences, 15% to 20% of them singletons. Time point specified: newly diagnosed GD, antithyroid drugs for less than 3 months. With RNA extracted from PBMCs as input, the TCR library was made. These same data were also listed under a study on T cells in Graves' hyperthyroidism and ophthalmopathy.

Sequencing used peripheral blood mononuclear cells (PBMCs), obtained at new diagnosis, from a patient treated with antithyroid drugs. The receptors originated from a woman between 40 and 65 years old with Graves disease.

Many counts were recorded for this clonotype. The V gene is TRBV20-1, the J gene TRBJ1-1; D unclear. This CDR3 contains 13 residues. Looked up from germline, CDR1 is DFQATT and CDR2 is SNEGSKA (reference sequence). V shed 8 bases and J shed 1 base, with 14 bases lying between them. The CDR3 loop reads CSPIHLGNTEAFF. As DNA, the CDR3 is TGCAGTCCCATTCATCTGGGGAACACTGAAGCTTTCTTT.

This clonotype was picked up a small number of times. The rearrangement uses TRBV7-9 and TRBJ2-3, with 7 bases identical to TRBD2. Per germline, CDR1 SEHNR and CDR2 FQNEAQ (reference sequence). CDR3 length: 14 residues. The J segment lost 9 bases and the V segment lost 0 bases, leaving 6 bases of the junction unmatched. The chain's CDR3 is CASSLATSGDTQYF. As DNA, the CDR3 is TGTGCCAGCAGCTTAGCTACCAGCGGGGACACGCAGTATTTT.

This clonotype was counted ten times or more. For the CDR3, the DNA is TGTGCCAGCAGCATGACTGTCCCTCACACAGATACGCAGTATTTT. As protein: CASSMTVPHTDTQYF. V and J are TRBV7-9 and TRBJ2-3; no reliable D call. With 5 bases removed from V and 2 bases from J, the gap between germline ends came to 14 bases. CDR3 length: 15 amino acids. The germline CDR1 and CDR2 sequences are SEHNR and FQNEAQ (reference sequence).

The chain recombines TRBV27 with TRBJ1-6; unclear D gene. V was pared by 7 bases and J by 9 bases, with 16 bases between. This CDR3 region has 14 residues. CDR1 and CDR2 (germline): MNHEY, SMNVEV (reference sequence). CDR3 residues: CASKGRADGSPLHF. CDR3 coding DNA: TGTGCCAGCAAGGGTAGGGCGGATGGTTCACCCCTCCACTTT.